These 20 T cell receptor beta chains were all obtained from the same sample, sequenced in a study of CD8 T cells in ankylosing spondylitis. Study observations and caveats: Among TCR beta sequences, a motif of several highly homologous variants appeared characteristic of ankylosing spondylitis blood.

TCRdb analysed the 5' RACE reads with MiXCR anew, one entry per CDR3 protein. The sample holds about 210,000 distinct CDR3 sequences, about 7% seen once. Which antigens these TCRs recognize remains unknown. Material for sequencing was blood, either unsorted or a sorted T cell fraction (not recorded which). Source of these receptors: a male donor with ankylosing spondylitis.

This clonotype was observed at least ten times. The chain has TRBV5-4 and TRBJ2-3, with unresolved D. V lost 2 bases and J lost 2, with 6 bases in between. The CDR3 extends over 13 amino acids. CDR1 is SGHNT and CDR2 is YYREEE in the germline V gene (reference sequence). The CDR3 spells CASSFEPTDTQYF. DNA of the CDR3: TGTGCCAGCAGCTTTGAACCCACAGATACGCAGTATTTT.

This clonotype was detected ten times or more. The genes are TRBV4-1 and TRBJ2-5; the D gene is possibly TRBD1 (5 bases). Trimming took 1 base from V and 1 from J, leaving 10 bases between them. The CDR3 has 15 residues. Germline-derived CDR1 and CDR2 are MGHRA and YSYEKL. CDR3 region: CASSQGGKFQETQYF. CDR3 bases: TGCGCCAGCAGCCAAGGGGGCAAATTCCAAGAGACCCAGTACTTC.

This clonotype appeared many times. The CDR3 reads CATRDGGGPDTQYF. In DNA form, the CDR3 reads TGTGCCACCAGAGACGGCGGAGGCCCAGATACGCAGTATTTT. The chain carries TRBV15 and TRBJ2-3; the D gene is possibly TRBD2 (5 bases). The CDR3 spans 14 residues. V was clipped by 6 bases and J by 4 bases, with 14 bases between them. The germline V gene has CDR1 LNHNV and CDR2 YYDKDF (reference sequence).

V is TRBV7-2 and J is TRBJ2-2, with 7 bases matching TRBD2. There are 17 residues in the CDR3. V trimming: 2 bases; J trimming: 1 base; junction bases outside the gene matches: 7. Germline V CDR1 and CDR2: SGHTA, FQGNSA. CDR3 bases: TGTGCCAGCAGCTTATTTCCGGGCGGGGGGAACACCGGGGAGCTGTTTTTT. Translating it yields CASSLFPGGGNTGELFF.

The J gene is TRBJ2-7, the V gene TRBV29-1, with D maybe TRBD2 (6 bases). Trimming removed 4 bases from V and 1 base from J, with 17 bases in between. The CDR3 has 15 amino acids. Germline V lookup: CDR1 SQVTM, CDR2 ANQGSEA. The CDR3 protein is CSVVSASAGSYEQYF. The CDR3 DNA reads TGCAGCGTTGTCTCCGCCAGCGCGGGGTCCTACGAGCAGTACTTC.

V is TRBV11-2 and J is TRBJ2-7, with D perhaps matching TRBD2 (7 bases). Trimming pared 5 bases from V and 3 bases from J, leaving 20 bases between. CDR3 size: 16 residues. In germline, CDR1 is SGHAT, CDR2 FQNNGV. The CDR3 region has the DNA TGTGCCAGCAGCCCAGAGGGGGGGGGCCCCCTCTACGAGCAGTACTTC. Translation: CASSPEGGGPLYEQYF.

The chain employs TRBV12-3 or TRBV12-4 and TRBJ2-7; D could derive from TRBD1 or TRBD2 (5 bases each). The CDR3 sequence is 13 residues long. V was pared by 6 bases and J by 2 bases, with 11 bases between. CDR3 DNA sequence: TGTGCCAGCAGACGACGGGGCACCTACGAGCAGTACTTC. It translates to CASRRRGTYEQYF.

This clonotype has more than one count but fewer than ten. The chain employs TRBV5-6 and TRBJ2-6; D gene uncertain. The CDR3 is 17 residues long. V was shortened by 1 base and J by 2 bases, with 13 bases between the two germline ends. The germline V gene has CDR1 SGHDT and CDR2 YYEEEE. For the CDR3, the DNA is TGTGCCAGCAGCTTGCTAGAGATTAGCCCTGGGGCCAACGTCCTGACTTTC. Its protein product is CASSLLEISPGANVLTF. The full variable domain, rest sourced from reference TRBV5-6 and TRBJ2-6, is DAGVTQSPTHLIKTRGQQVTLRCSPKSGHDTVSWYQQALGQGPQFIFQYYEEEERQRGNFPDRFSGHQFPNYSSELNVNALLLGDSALYLCASSLLEISPGANVLTFGAGSRLTVL.

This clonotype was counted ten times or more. The DNA of the CDR3 is TGTGCCAGCAGCGTTACAACACAGAGAGATACGCAGTATTTT. Its translation is CASSVTTQRDTQYF. This chain links TRBV9 with TRBJ2-3; D not resolved. The ends were cut back, 2 bases at V and 5 bases at J, with 12 bases in the middle. Germline V gives CDR1 SGDLS, CDR2 YYNGEE. The CDR3 consists of 14 residues.

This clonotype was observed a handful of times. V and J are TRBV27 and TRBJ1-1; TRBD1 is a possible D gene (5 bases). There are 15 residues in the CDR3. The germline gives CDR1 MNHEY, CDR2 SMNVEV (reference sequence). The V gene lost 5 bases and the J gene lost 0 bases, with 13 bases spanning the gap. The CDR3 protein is CASSLGRPLNTEAFF. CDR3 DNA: TGTGCCAGCAGTCTGGGACGGCCTTTGAACACTGAAGCTTTCTTT.

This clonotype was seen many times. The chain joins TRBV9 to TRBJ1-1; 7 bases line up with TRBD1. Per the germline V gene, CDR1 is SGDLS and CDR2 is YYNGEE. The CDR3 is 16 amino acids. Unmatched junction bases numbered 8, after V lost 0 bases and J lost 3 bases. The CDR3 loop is CASSVALDREDTEAFF. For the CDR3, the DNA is TGTGCCAGCAGCGTAGCTTTAGACAGGGAGGACACTGAAGCTTTCTTT. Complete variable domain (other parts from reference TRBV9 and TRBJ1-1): DSGVTQTPKHLITATGQRVTLRCSPRSGDLSVYWYQQSLDQGLQFLIQYYNGEERAKGNILERFSAQQFPDLHSELNLSSLELGDSALYFCASSVALDREDTEAFFGQGTRLTVV.

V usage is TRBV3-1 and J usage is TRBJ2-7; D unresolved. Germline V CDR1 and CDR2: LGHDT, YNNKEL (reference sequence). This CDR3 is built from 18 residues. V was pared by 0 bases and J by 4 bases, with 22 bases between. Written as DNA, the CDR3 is TGTGCCAGCAGCCAAGATATGGAAGGCTCGGATAACCCATACGAGCAGTACTTC. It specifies CASSQDMEGSDNPYEQYF.

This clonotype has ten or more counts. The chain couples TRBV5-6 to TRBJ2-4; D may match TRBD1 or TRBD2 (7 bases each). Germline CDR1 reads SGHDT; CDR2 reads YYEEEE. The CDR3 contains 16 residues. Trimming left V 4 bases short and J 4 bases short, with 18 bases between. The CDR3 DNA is TGTGCCAGCAGCGGAAGGGGGCTGGGGGGGAAAAACATTCAGTACTTC. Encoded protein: CASSGRGLGGKNIQYF.

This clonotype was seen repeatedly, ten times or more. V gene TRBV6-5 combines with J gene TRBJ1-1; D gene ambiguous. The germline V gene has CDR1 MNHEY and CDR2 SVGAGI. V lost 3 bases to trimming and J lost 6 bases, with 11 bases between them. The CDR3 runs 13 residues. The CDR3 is CASSYKEVAEAFF. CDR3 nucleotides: TGTGCCAGCAGTTATAAGGAGGTGGCTGAAGCTTTCTTT.

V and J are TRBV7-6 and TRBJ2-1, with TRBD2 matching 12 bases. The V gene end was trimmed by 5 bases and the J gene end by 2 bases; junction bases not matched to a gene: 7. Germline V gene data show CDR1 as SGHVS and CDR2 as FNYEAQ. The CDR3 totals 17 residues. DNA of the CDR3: TGTGCCAGCAGCGCTACTAGCGGGAGGTCGACCTACAATGAGCAGTTCTTC. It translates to CASSATSGRSTYNEQFF.

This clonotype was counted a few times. As DNA, the CDR3 is TGTGCCAGCTCTGTTTCATCCGGGACTTCCTACGAGCAGTACTTC. Translation gives CASSVSSGTSYEQYF. The chain uses TRBV6-2 or TRBV6-3 and TRBJ2-7; TRBD2 is a possible D gene (6 bases). The germline CDR1 and CDR2 sequences are MNHEY and SVGEGT. Trimming left V 8 bases short and J 1 base short, with 18 bases between. The CDR3 covers 15 residues.

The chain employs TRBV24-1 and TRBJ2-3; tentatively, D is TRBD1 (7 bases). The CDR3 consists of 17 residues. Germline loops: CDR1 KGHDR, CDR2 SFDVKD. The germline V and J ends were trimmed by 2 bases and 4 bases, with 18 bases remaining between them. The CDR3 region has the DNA TGTGCCACCAGTGATTCTCTCGCGGTCAGGGGGGCAGATACGCAGTATTTT. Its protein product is CATSDSLAVRGADTQYF.

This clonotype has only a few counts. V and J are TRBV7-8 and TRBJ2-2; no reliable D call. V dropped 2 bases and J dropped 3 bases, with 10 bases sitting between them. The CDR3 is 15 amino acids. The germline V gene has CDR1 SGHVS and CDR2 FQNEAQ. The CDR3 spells CASSLRADYTGELFF. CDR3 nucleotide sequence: TGTGCCAGCAGCTTACGGGCAGATTACACCGGGGAGCTGTTTTTT.

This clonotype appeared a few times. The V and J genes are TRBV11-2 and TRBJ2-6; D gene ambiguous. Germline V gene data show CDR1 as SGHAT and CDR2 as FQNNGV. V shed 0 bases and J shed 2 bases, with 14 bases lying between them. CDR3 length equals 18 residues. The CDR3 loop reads CASSLDYGLRAGANVLTF. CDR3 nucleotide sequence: TGTGCCAGCAGCTTAGATTACGGGCTCCGTGCTGGGGCCAACGTCCTGACTTTC.

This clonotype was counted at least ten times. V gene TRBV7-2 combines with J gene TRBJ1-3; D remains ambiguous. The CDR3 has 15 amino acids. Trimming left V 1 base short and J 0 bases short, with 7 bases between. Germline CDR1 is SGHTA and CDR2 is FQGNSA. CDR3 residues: CASSLDGNSGNTIYF. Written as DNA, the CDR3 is TGTGCCAGCAGCTTAGACGGGAACTCTGGAAACACCATATATTTT.